The source of this T cell receptor (beta chain) is a study of T-cell reconstitution after alpha-beta-depleted transplantation in children. This clonotype was seen a handful of times. A junction end diverges from the germline sequence, so it may reflect a read error. During its preparation, the TCRbeta library received unique molecular identifiers. TCRdb fed the PCR reads into MiXCR, producing one record per CDR3 protein. The sample consists of 350,000 to 400,000 distinct CDR3 sequences, about a fifth of them appearing once. Germline V lookup: CDR1 SEHNR, CDR2 FQNEAQ (reference sequence). The CDR3 runs to 12 residues.

Sequenced here: PBMCs from the stem cell graft donor, sampled from the stem cell graft. The clonotype comes from a human donor who donated a stem cell graft to a child with acute myeloid leukemia. The chain joins TRBV7-9 to TRBJ1-2; tentatively, D is TRBD1 (6 bases). The DNA of the CDR3 is TGTGCCAGCAGCCCCGGACAGCGAAGTAGAGACTTC. It translates to CASSPGQRSRDF.